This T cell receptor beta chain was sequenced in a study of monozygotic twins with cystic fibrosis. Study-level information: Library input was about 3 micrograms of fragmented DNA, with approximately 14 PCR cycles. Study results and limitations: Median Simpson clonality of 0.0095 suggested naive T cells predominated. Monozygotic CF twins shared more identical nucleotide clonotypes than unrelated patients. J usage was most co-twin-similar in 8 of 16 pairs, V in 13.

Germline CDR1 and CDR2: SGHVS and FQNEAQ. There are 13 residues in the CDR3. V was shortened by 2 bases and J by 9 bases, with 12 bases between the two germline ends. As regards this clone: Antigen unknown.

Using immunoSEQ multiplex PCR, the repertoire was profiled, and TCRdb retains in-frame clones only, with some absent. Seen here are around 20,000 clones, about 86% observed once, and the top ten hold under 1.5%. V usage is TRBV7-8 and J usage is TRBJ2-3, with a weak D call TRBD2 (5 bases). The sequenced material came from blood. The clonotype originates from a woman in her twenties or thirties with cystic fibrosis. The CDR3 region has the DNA TGTGCCAGCAGCTTATCATCTAGCTCAACGCAGTATTTT. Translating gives CASSLSSSSTQYF.